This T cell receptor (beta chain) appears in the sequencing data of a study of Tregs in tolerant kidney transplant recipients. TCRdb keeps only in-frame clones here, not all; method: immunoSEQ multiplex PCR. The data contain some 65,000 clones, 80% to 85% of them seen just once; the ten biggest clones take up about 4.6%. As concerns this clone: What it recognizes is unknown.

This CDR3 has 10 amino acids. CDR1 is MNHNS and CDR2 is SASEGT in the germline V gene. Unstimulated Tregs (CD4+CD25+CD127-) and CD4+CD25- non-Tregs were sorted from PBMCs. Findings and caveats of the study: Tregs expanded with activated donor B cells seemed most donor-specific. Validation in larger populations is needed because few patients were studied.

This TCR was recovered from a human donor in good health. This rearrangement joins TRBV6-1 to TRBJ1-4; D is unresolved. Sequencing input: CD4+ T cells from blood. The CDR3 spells CGTEDEKLFF. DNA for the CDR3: TGTGGTACAGAGGATGAAAAACTGTTTTTT.